The source of this T cell receptor beta chain is a study of early T cells in non-severe SARS-CoV-2 infection. The CDR3 totals 17 residues. Unmatched junction bases numbered 10, after V lost 2 bases and J lost 5 bases. The germline CDR1 and CDR2 sequences are LGHNA and YNFKEQ. One entry per CDR3 protein, called by TCRdb with MiXCR from the 5' RACE reads. The table shows roughly 120,000 distinct CDR3 sequences, with 15% occurring only once. The chain recombines TRBV4-2 with TRBJ2-3; 10 positions match TRBD2. Sequenced material: whole blood. The sequence came from an adult who was a healthcare worker with PCR-confirmed SARS-CoV-2 infection or an uninfected control (not recorded which). The CDR3 nucleotides read TGTGCCAGCAGCCAAACCCTACTAGCGGGGCCGCGAGATACGCAGTATTTT. It codes for CASSQTLLAGPRDTQYF.